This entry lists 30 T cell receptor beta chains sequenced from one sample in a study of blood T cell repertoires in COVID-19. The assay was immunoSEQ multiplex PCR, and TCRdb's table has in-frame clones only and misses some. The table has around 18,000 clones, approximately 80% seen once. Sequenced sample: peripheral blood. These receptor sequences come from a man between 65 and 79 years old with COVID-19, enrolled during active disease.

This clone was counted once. CDR3 protein: CASSIPGRTARGEQYF. The CDR3, as DNA: TGTGCCAGTAGTATCCCCGGGCGGACAGCTCGGGGCGAGCAGTACTTC. The rearrangement links TRBV19 to TRBJ2-7, with TRBD1 as a possible D gene (6 bases). The CDR3 has 16 amino acids. V shed 3 bases and J shed 6 bases, with 21 bases lying between them. Germline V gene sequence: CDR1 LNHDA, CDR2 SQIVND (reference sequence).

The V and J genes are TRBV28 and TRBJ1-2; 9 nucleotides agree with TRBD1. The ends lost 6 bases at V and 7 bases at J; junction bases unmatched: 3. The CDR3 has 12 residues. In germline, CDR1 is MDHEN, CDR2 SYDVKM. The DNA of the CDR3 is TGTGCCAGCAGGGGGACAGGGTTTGGCTACACCTTC. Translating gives CASRGTGFGYTF.

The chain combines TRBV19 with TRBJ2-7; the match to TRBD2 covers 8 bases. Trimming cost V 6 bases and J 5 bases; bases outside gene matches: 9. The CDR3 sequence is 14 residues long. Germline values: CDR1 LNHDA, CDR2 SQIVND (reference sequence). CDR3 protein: CASRSGGGRNEQYF. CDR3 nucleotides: TGTGCCAGTAGATCGGGAGGGGGTAGAAACGAGCAGTACTTC.

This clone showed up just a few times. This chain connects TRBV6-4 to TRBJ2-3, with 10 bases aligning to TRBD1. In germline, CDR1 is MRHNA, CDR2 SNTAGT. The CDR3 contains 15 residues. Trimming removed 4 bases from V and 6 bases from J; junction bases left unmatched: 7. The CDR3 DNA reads TGTGCCAGCAGTGCTATGACAGGGGGCGGTGATACGCAGTATTTT. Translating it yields CASSAMTGGGDTQYF.

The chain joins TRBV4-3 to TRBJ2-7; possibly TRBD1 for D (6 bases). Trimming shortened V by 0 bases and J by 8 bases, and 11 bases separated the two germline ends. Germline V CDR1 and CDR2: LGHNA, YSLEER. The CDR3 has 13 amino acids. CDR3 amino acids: CASSQETGRKQYF. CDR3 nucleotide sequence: TGCGCCAGCAGCCAAGAGACAGGCAGAAAGCAGTACTTC.

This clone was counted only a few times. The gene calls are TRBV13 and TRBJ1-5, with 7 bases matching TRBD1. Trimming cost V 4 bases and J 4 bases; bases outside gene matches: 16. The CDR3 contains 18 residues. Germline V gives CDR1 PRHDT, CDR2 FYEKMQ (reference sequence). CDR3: CASSSTGQRVAGNQPQHF. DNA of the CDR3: TGTGCCAGCAGCTCGACGGGACAGCGGGTGGCGGGTAATCAGCCCCAGCATTTT.

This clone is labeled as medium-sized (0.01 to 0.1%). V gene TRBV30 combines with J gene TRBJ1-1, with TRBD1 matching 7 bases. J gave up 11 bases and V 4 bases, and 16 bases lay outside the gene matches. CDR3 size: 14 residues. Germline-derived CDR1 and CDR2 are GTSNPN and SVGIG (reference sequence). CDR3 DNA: TGTGCCTGGACCAGACAGGGCCCGCCCGGCCAGGCTTTCTTT. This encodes CAWTRQGPPGQAFF. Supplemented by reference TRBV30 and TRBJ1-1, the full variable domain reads SQTIHQWPATLVQPVGSPLSLECTVEGTSNPNLYWYRQAAGRGLQLLFYSVGIGQISSEVPQNLSASRPQDRQFILSSKKLLLSDSGFYLCAWTRQGPPGQAFFGQGTRLTVV.

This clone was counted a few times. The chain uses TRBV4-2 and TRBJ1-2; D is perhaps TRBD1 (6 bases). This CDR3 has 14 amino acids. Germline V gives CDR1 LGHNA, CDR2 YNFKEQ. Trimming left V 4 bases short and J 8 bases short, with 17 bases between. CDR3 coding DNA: TGTGCCAGCAGCCGACCCGGGACAACGGGGGGCTACACCTTC. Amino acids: CASSRPGTTGGYTF.

The CDR3 here is CASRLRQGTYLYGYTF. CDR3 in DNA: TGTGCCAGCAGGCTACGACAGGGGACCTATCTGTATGGCTACACCTTC. This chain links TRBV27 with TRBJ1-2; 8 positions agree with TRBD1. The germline V gene encodes CDR1 MNHEY and CDR2 SMNVEV (reference sequence). CDR3 length: 16 amino acids. With V trimmed by 6 bases and J by 5 bases, 14 bases remained unmatched.

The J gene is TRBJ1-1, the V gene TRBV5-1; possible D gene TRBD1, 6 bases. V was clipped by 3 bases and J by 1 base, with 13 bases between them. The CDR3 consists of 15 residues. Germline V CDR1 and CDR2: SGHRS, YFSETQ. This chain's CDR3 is CASSSSGAPNTEAFF. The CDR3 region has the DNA TGCGCCAGCAGCTCATCAGGGGCACCGAACACTGAAGCTTTCTTT.

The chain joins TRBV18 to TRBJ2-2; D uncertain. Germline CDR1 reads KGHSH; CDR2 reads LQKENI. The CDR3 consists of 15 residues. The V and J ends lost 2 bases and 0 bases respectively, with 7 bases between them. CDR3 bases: TGTGCCAGCTCACCATCGCGCACGAACACCGGGGAGCTGTTTTTT. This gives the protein CASSPSRTNTGELFF.

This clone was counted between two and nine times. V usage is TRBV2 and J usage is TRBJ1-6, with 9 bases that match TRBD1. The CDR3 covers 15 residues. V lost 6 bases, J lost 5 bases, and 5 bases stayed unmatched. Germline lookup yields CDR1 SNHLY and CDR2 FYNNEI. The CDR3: CASRRGTGNNSPLHF. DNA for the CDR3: TGTGCCAGCAGACGAGGGACAGGGAATAATTCACCCCTCCACTTT.

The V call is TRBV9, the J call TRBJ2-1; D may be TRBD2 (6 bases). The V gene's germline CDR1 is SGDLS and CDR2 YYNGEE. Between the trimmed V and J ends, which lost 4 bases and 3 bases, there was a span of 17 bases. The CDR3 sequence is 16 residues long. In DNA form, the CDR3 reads TGTGCCAGCAGCCCCCATAGCGGAAGAAACTACAATGAGCAGTTCTTC. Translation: CASSPHSGRNYNEQFF.

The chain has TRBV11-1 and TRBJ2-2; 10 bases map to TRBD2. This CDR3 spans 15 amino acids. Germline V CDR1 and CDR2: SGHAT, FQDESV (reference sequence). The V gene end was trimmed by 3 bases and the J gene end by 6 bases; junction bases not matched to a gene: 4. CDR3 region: CASSLSGGAPGELFF. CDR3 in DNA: TGTGCCAGCAGCTTGAGCGGGGGGGCCCCCGGGGAGCTGTTTTTT. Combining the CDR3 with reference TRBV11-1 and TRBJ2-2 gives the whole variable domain EAEVAQSPRYKITEKSQAVAFWCDPISGHATLYWYRQILGQGPELLVQFQDESVVDDSQLPKDRFSAERLKGVDSTLKIQPAELGDSAMYLCASSLSGGAPGELFFGEGSRLTVL.

As DNA, the CDR3 is TGTGCCTATGGGAGGAGGGGCCCCTACAATGAGCAGTTCTTC. Translated, it gives CAYGRRGPYNEQFF. This rearrangement joins TRBV13 to TRBJ2-1, with D perhaps matching TRBD2 (6 bases). Trimming took 11 bases from V and 2 from J, leaving 16 bases between them. This CDR3 spans 14 amino acids. Germline V gene sequence: CDR1 PRHDT, CDR2 FYEKMQ (reference sequence).

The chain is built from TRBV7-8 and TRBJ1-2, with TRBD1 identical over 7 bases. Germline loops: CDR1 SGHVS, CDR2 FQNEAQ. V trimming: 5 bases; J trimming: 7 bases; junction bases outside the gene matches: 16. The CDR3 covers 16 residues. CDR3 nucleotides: TGTGCCAGCAGCCCCGGGAGTACTCGACAGGGTGGTGGCTACACCTTC. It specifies CASSPGSTRQGGGYTF.

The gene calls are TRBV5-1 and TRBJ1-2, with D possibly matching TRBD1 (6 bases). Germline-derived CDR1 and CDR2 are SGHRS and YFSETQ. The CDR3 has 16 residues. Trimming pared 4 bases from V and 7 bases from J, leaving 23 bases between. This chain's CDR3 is CASSPSGDIVESGYTF. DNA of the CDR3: TGCGCCAGCAGCCCATCCGGGGACATAGTTGAGTCTGGCTACACCTTC.

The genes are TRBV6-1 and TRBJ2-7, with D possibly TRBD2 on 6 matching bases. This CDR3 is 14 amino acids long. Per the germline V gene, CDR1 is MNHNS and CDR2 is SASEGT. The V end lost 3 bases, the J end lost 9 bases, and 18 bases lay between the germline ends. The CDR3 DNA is TGTGCCAGCAGTGACGGGGGTACACTACGAGGGCAGTACTTC. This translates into CASSDGGTLRGQYF.

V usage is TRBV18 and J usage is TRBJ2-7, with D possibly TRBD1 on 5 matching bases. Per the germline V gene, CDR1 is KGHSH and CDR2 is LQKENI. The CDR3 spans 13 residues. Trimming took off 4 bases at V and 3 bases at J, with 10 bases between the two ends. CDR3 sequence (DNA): TGTGCCAGCTCACAGACAGTTTACTACGAGCAGTACTTC. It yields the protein CASSQTVYYEQYF.

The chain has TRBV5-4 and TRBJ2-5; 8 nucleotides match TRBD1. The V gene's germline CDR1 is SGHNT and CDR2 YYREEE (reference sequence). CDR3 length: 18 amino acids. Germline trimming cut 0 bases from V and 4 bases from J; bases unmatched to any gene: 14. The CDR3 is CASSLARAGGYLAETQYF. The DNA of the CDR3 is TGTGCCAGCAGCTTGGCCCGGGCAGGGGGCTACCTCGCAGAGACCCAGTACTTC.

This CDR3 is CASSSDQGDGQPQHF. DNA of the CDR3: TGTGCCAGTAGTAGTGACCAGGGGGACGGTCAGCCCCAGCATTTT. The chain uses TRBV19 and TRBJ1-5; 7 bases align to TRBD1. The length of the CDR3 is 15 residues. V was clipped by 4 bases and J by 6 bases; unmatched bases: 9. Germline CDR1 LNHDA, CDR2 SQIVND (reference sequence).

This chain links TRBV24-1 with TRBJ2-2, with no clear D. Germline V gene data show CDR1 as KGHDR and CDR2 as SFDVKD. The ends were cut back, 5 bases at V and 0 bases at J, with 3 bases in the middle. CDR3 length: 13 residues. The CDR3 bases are TGTGCCACCAGTGCTCCGAACACCGGGGAGCTGTTTTTT. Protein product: CATSAPNTGELFF.

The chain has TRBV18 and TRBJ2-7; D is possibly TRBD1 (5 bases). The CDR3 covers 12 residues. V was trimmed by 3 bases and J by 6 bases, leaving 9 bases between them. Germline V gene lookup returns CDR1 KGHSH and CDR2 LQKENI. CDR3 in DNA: TGTGCCAGCTCACCTCAGGGTGTCGAGCAGTACTTC. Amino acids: CASSPQGVEQYF.

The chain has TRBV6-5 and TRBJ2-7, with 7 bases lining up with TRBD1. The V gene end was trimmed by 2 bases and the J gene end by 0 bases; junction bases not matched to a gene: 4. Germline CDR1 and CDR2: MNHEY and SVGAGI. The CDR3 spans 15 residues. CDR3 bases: TGTGCCAGCAGTTACCTGACAGGGCCCTCCTACGAGCAGTACTTC. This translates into CASSYLTGPSYEQYF.

The CDR3 DNA reads as TGTGCCAGCAGTTTAGGTAAGACTACGGAGCAGTACTTC. As protein: CASSLGKTTEQYF. The chain has TRBV28 and TRBJ2-7; possibly TRBD2 for D (5 bases). Germline V gene data show CDR1 as MDHEN and CDR2 as SYDVKM. The V end lost 2 bases, the J end lost 7 bases, and 12 bases lay between the germline ends. The CDR3 consists of 13 residues. Full variable domain (missing parts from reference TRBV28 and TRBJ2-7): DVKVTQSSRYLVKRTGEKVFLECVQDMDHENMFWYRQDPGLGLRLIYFSYDVKMKEKGDIPEGYSVSREKKERFSLILESASTNQTSMYLCASSLGKTTEQYFGPGTRLTVT.

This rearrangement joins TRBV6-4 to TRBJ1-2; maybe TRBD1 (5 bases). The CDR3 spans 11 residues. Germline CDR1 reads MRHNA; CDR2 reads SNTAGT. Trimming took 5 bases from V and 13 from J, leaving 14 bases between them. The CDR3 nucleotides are TGTGCCAGCAGTCTCCAACAGGATCGCACCTTC. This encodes CASSLQQDRTF.

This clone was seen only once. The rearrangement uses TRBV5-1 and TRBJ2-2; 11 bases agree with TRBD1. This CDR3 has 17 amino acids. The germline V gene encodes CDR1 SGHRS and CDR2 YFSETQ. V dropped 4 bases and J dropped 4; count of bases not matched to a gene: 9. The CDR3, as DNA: TGCGCCAGCAGCCGTATCGGACAGGGGGCTGGCACCGGGGAGCTGTTTTTT. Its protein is CASSRIGQGAGTGELFF. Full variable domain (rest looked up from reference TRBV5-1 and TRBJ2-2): KAGVTQTPRYLIKTRGQQVTLSCSPISGHRSVSWYQQTPGQGLQFLFEYFSETQRNKGNFPGRFSGRQFSNSRSEMNVSTLELGDSALYLCASSRIGQGAGTGELFFGEGSRLTVL.

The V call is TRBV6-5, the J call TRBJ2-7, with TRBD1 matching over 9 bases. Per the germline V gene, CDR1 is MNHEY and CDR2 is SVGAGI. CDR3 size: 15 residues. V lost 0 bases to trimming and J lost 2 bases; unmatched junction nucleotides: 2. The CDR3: CASSYSWTGAYEQYF. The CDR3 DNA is TGTGCCAGCAGTTACTCGTGGACAGGGGCCTACGAGCAGTACTTC.

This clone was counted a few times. CDR3: CASSLEASGRRGTGELFF. Written as DNA, the CDR3 is TGCGCCAGCAGCTTGGAAGCTAGCGGGAGACGTGGCACCGGGGAGCTGTTTTTT. This chain connects TRBV5-1 to TRBJ2-2, with 10 positions matching TRBD2. This CDR3 spans 18 amino acids. Unmatched junction bases numbered 9, after V lost 0 bases and J lost 4 bases. CDR1 is SGHRS, CDR2 YFSETQ, per germline. The whole variable domain, remainder taken from reference TRBV5-1 and TRBJ2-2, is KAGVTQTPRYLIKTRGQQVTLSCSPISGHRSVSWYQQTPGQGLQFLFEYFSETQRNKGNFPGRFSGRQFSNSRSEMNVSTLELGDSALYLCASSLEASGRRGTGELFFGEGSRLTVL.

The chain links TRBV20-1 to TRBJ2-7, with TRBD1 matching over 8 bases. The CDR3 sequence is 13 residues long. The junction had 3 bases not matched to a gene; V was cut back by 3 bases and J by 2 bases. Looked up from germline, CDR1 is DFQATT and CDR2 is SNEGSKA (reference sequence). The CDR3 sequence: CSASGQGPYEQYF. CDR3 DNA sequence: TGCAGTGCTAGTGGACAGGGCCCCTACGAGCAGTACTTC.